The 22 T cell receptor beta chains reported below all come from one sample, sequenced in a study of OX40 agonist ivuxolimab in advanced cancers. Libraries were prepared by immunoSEQ multiplex PCR; TCRdb keeps only in-frame clonotypes and omits some of them. The sample includes tens of thousands of clones, 80% seen only once; the top ten take 4% to 5%. This sample comprised CD4+ or CD8+ T cells sorted from blood, obtained in a trial of the OX40 agonist ivuxolimab. These receptors all stem from an adult with an advanced solid tumor such as melanoma, head and neck, liver or kidney cancer.

The V and J genes are TRBV28 and TRBJ2-2; D gene uncertain. V shed 7 bases and J shed 4 bases, with 13 bases lying between them. The CDR3 spans 14 residues. Germline CDR1 is MDHEN and CDR2 is SYDVKM. Here the CDR3 DNA reads TGTGCCAGCACCTCACCTACCGCCACCGGGGAGCTGTTTTTT. Protein sequence: CASTSPTATGELFF.

V is TRBV6-1 and J is TRBJ1-3; 7 bases are a match to TRBD1. Looked up from germline, CDR1 is MNHNS and CDR2 is SASEGT. Trimming removed 6 bases from V and 1 base from J; junction bases left unmatched: 6. The CDR3 spans 15 residues. The CDR3 DNA reads TGTGCCAGCAGGTCCCAGGGGGGGTCTGGAAACACCATATATTTT. The encoded protein is CASRSQGGSGNTIYF.

The genes are TRBV27 and TRBJ2-3; 10 bases map to TRBD2. Per germline, CDR1 MNHEY and CDR2 SMNVEV (reference sequence). The junction had 8 bases not matched to a gene; V was cut back by 5 bases and J by 3 bases. The CDR3 consists of 16 residues. The CDR3 DNA sequence: TGTGCCAGCAGTCCCTCTAGCGGGAGAAGGACAGATACGCAGTATTTT. Translating gives CASSPSSGRRTDTQYF.

This chain joins TRBV12-5 and TRBJ1-5; TRBD1 aligns across 7 bases. The V gene's germline CDR1 is LGHNT and CDR2 FRNRAP. The CDR3 is made up of 17 amino acids. V was pared by 7 bases and J by 1 base, with 13 bases of the junction left unmatched. The CDR3 loop reads CASAPFTGVASNQPQHF. CDR3 nucleotide sequence: TGTGCTAGTGCTCCTTTTACAGGGGTAGCCAGCAATCAGCCCCAGCATTTT.

The V call is TRBV5-1, the J call TRBJ2-3; D not resolved. This CDR3 is built from 13 residues. CDR1 is SGHRS and CDR2 is YFSETQ in the germline V gene. V dropped 4 bases and J dropped 6 bases, with 12 bases sitting between them. CDR3 DNA sequence: TGCGCCAGCAGCCCCAGCGCCCAGGATACGCAGTATTTT. This gives the protein CASSPSAQDTQYF.

The sample holds one count of this clone. The chain links TRBV6-5 to TRBJ1-5; 8 bases fit TRBD1. With 9 bases clipped from V and 4 bases from J, the junction kept 8 bases outside the gene matches. Germline V gene sequence: CDR1 MNHEY, CDR2 SVGAGI. The CDR3 extends over 14 amino acids. The CDR3 reads CASSTGVWNQPQHF. CDR3 DNA sequence: TGTGCCAGTTCGACAGGGGTATGGAATCAGCCCCAGCATTTT.

The V call is TRBV27, the J call TRBJ2-7; tentatively, D is TRBD1 (6 bases). The CDR3 is 14 amino acids. V lost 6 bases and J lost 0, with 12 bases in between. Germline CDR1 and CDR2: MNHEY and SMNVEV (reference sequence). The CDR3 DNA sequence: TGTGCCAGCAGGGGGGCTGGGAGCTCCTACGAGCAGTACTTC. Amino acid sequence: CASRGAGSSYEQYF.

The genes are TRBV10-2 and TRBJ1-1; D is uncertain. The CDR3 consists of 13 residues. Trimming took 3 bases from V and 1 from J, leaving 6 bases between them. Germline CDR1 and CDR2: WSHSY and SAAADI. CDR3 loop: CASSDPGNTEAFF. In nucleotides, the CDR3 is TGCGCCAGCAGTGACCCTGGGAACACTGAAGCTTTCTTT.

The chain couples TRBV14 to TRBJ2-5, with 11 bases that match TRBD1. Germline CDR1 reads SGHDN; CDR2 reads FVKESK. The trim removed 6 bases at V and 5 bases at J, leaving 8 bases unmatched. The CDR3 spans 15 residues. Written as DNA, the CDR3 is TGTGCCAGCAGTCCGCGGGGGGACAGGGGGGAGACCCAGTACTTC. Protein product: CASSPRGDRGETQYF.

This chain connects TRBV5-1 to TRBJ2-7, with D unclear. The germline V gene encodes CDR1 SGHRS and CDR2 YFSETQ. Deletions cut 3 bases from V and 2 bases from J, with 12 bases between. The CDR3 runs 14 residues. CDR3 protein: CASSWTPEAYEQYF. Written as DNA, the CDR3 is TGCGCCAGCAGCTGGACCCCAGAGGCCTACGAGCAGTACTTC.

CDR3 region: CASNGGVYGYTF. The CDR3 nucleotides read TGTGCCAGTAATGGGGGTGTCTATGGCTACACCTTC. The chain employs TRBV19 and TRBJ1-2; perhaps TRBD1 as D (5 bases). Germline assignment: CDR1 LNHDA and CDR2 SQIVND (reference sequence). The CDR3 contains 12 residues. V lost 7 bases and J 4 bases, leaving 10 bases between the germline ends.

The chain couples TRBV5-4 to TRBJ1-2; TRBD1 is a possible D gene (6 bases). Germline lookup yields CDR1 SGHNT and CDR2 YYREEE (reference sequence). The CDR3 contains 14 residues. The V end lost 2 bases, the J end lost 3 bases, and 11 bases lay between the germline ends. CDR3 nucleotides: TGTGCCAGCAGCTTTGACAGGAGATACTATGGCTACACCTTC. This gives the protein CASSFDRRYYGYTF. Together with reference TRBV5-4 and TRBJ1-2, the CDR3 gives the full variable domain: ETGVTQSPTHLIKTRGQQVTLRCSSQSGHNTVSWYQQALGQGPQFIFQYYREEENGRGNFPPRFSGLQFPNYSSELNVNALELDDSALYLCASSFDRRYYGYTFGSGTRLTVV.

The chain has TRBV5-4 and TRBJ2-2, with D perhaps matching TRBD1 or TRBD2 (5 bases each). With 3 bases removed from V and 4 bases from J, the gap between germline ends came to 10 bases. CDR1 and CDR2 from the germline V gene are SGHNT and YYREEE (reference sequence). CDR3 size: 14 residues. The CDR3 coding sequence is TGTGCCAGCAGCTGGGGGACGGGCACCGGGGAGCTGTTTTTT. This translates into CASSWGTGTGELFF.

This sequence joins TRBV5-1 and TRBJ1-2, with a possible D match to TRBD1 (6 bases). V was pared by 5 bases and J by 8 bases, with 16 bases between. CDR1 SGHRS and CDR2 YFSETQ come from the germline V gene. There are 13 residues in the CDR3. Here the CDR3 DNA reads TGCGCCAGCAGTCCGGACAGTAACAGGGGCTACACCTTC. As protein: CASSPDSNRGYTF.

The chain couples TRBV15 to TRBJ2-5; tentative D call: TRBD2 (7 bases). The V gene lost 0 bases and the J gene lost 0 bases, with 11 bases spanning the gap. CDR1 and CDR2 (germline): LNHNV, YYDKDF (reference sequence). The CDR3 length is 16 residues. Here the CDR3 DNA reads TGTGCCACCAGCAGAGAGGGGAGGGGGTACCAAGAGACCCAGTACTTC. Translating gives CATSREGRGYQETQYF.

The genes are TRBV7-9 and TRBJ1-3; D is possibly TRBD1 (6 bases). V was clipped by 2 bases and J by 0 bases, with 14 bases between them. The V gene's germline CDR1 is SEHNR and CDR2 FQNEAQ (reference sequence). The CDR3 contains 17 residues. CDR3 residues: CASSLMGGRYSGNTIYF. The CDR3, as DNA: TGTGCCAGCAGCTTAATGGGGGGGCGTTACTCTGGAAACACCATATATTTT.

V is TRBV10-1 and J is TRBJ1-3; D remains ambiguous. Germline V lookup: CDR1 WNHNN, CDR2 SYGVQD (reference sequence). V was cut by 5 bases and J by 3 bases, with 8 bases left in between. The length of the CDR3 is 13 residues. The CDR3 nucleotides are TGCGCCAGCAGTACGGGTCGTGGAAACACCATATATTTT. This gives the protein CASSTGRGNTIYF.

V is TRBV4-3 and J is TRBJ1-2; D gene ambiguous. Germline V gene sequence: CDR1 LGHNA, CDR2 YSLEER. The CDR3 is made up of 13 amino acids. Trimming left V 1 base short and J 4 bases short, with 7 bases between. CDR3 in amino acids: CASSQGLPYGYTF. The DNA for the CDR3 is TGCGCCAGCAGCCAAGGGTTGCCCTATGGCTACACCTTC.

The V call is TRBV11-3, the J call TRBJ1-1; D call uncertain. The CDR3 runs to 13 residues. Between the trimmed V and J ends, which lost 5 bases and 4 bases, there was a span of 11 bases. Germline V gene sequence: CDR1 SGHNT, CDR2 YENEEA. DNA for the CDR3: TGTGCCAGCAGCCCGCGTAGCGGCACTGAAGCTTTCTTT. It codes for CASSPRSGTEAFF.

The chain has TRBV18 and TRBJ1-2; D uncertain. The V and J ends lost 4 bases and 5 bases respectively, with 8 bases between them. The CDR3 runs 12 residues. The germline CDR1 and CDR2 sequences are KGHSH and LQKENI. CDR3 region: CASSHSIYGYTF. The CDR3, as DNA: TGTGCCAGCTCACATTCGATATATGGCTACACCTTC.

The chain has TRBV9 and TRBJ2-1; 11 bases fit TRBD2. The CDR3 covers 18 residues. With V trimmed by 2 bases and J by 5 bases, 12 bases remained unmatched. Germline CDR1 SGDLS, CDR2 YYNGEE. CDR3 residues: CASSVTQGSGGVNNEQFF. The CDR3 nucleotides read TGTGCCAGCAGCGTCACCCAGGGTAGCGGGGGGGTCAACAATGAGCAGTTCTTC.

The CDR3: CASTGQGEGSPLHF. The DNA of the CDR3 is TGTGCCAGCACCGGACAGGGGGAAGGCTCACCCCTCCACTTT. This chain connects TRBV6-5 to TRBJ1-6, with 10 bases aligning to TRBD1. The germline V gene encodes CDR1 MNHEY and CDR2 SVGAGI. The CDR3 spans 14 residues. Germline trimming cut 7 bases from V and 10 bases from J; bases unmatched to any gene: 7.